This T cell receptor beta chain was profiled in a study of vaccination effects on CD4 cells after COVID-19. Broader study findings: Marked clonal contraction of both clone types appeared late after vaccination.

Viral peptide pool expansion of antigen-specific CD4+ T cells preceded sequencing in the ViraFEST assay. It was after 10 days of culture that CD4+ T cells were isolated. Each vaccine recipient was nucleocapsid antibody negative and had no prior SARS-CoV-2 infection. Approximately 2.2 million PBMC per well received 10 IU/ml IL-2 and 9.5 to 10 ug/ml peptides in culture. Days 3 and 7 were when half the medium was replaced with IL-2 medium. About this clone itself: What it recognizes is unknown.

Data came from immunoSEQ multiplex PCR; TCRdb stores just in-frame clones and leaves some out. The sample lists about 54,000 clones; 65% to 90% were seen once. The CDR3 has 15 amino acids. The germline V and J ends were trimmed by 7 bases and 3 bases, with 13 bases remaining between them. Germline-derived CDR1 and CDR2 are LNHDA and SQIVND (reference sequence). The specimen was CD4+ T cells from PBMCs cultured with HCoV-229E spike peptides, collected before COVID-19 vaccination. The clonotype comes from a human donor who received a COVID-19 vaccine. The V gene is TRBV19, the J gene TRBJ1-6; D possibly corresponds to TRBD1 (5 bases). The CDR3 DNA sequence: TGTGCCAGTACCCTGACAGCCAGCTATAATTCACCCCTCCACTTT. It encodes CASTLTASYNSPLHF. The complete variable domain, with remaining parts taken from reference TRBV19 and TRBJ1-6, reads DGGITQSPKYLFRKEGQNVTLSCEQNLNHDAMYWYRQDPGQGLRLIYYSQIVNDFQKGDIAEGYSVSREKKESFPLTVTSAQKNPTAFYLCASTLTASYNSPLHFGNGTRLTVT.